Sequencing of this T cell receptor beta chain was carried out in a study of regulatory T cells in long-lasting Graves disease. As for the study in general: Patients newly diagnosed with Graves' had been on antithyroid drugs for under 3 months. Notes on the study in general: Few sampled subjects may have lowered accuracy.

This CDR3 comprises 13 residues. Trimming removed 4 bases from V and 2 bases from J, with 8 bases in between. Germline-derived CDR1 and CDR2 are SGHRS and YFSETQ. Building of the TCR beta libraries involved iRepertoire HTBI primers and Arm-PCR of CDR3 regions. TCRdb itself ran the multiplex PCR reads through MiXCR, one entry per CDR3 protein. The table shows approximately 390,000 distinct CDR3 sequences, with 16% occurring only once. The time point: newly diagnosed GD, antithyroid drugs for less than 3 months. RNA isolated from PBMCs was used to make the TCR library. A roughly 9-milliliter sample of peripheral blood was drawn into EDTA tubes. Many counts were recorded for this clonotype. Its antigen is undetermined. The data also belong to a second study, concerning T cells in Graves' hyperthyroidism and ophthalmopathy. That report notes: A 13 V-J model separated ophthalmopathy from stable hyperthyroidism.

The material sequenced was peripheral blood mononuclear cells (PBMCs), taken at new diagnosis, from a patient treated with antithyroid drugs. The clonotype was recovered from a woman aged 18-30 years with Graves disease. This chain links TRBV5-1 with TRBJ2-3; D remains ambiguous. The CDR3 protein is CASSPSDTDTQYF. The CDR3 DNA sequence: TGCGCCAGCAGCCCATCGGACACAGATACGCAGTATTTT.